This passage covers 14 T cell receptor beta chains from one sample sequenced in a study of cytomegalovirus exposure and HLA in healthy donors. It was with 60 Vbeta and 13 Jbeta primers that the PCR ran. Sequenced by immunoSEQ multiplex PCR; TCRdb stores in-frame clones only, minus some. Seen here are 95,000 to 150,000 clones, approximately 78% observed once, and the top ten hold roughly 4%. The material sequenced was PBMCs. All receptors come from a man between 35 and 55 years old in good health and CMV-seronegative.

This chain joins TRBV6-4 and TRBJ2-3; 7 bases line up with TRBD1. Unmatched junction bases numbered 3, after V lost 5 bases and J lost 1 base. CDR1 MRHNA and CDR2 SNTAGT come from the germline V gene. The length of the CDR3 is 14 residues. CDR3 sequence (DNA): TGTGCCAGCAGTTCTACAGGGGGCACAGATACGCAGTATTTT. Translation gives CASSSTGGTDTQYF.

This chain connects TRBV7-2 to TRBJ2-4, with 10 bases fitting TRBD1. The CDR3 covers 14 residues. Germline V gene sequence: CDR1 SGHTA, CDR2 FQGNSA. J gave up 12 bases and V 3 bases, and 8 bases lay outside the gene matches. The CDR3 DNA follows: TGTGCCAGCAGCTTGGGACAGGGGATGGACAGTCAGTACTTC. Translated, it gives CASSLGQGMDSQYF.

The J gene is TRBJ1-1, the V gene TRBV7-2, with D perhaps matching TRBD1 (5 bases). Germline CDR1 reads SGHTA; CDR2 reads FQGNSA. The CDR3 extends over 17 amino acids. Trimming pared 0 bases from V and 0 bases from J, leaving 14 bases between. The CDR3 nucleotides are TGTGCCAGCAGCTTAGCATGGGGAGGGGTAATGAACACTGAAGCTTTCTTT. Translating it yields CASSLAWGGVMNTEAFF.

The CDR3 nucleotides read TGTGCCATCAGTAAAGACTACCCGGCCACCGGGGAGCTGTTTTTT. Amino acid sequence: CAISKDYPATGELFF. J is TRBJ2-2 and V is TRBV10-3; maybe TRBD2 (5 bases). CDR1 is ENHRY and CDR2 is SYGVKD in the germline V gene. V was clipped by 5 bases and J by 4 bases, with 14 bases between them. This CDR3 is built from 15 residues.

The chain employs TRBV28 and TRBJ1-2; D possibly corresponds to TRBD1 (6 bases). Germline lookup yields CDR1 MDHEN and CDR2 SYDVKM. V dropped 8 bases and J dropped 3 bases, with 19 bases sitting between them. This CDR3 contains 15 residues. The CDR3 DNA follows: TGTGCCAGCTTGTCTTCCGAAGGGGGACACTATGGCTACACCTTC. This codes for CASLSSEGGHYGYTF.

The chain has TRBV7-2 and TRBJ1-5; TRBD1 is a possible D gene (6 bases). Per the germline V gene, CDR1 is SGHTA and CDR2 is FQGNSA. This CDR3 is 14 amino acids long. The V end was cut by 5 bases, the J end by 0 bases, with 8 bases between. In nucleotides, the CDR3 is TGTGCCAGCAGCGAAGGGGGTAGCAATCAGCCCCAGCATTTT. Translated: CASSEGGSNQPQHF.

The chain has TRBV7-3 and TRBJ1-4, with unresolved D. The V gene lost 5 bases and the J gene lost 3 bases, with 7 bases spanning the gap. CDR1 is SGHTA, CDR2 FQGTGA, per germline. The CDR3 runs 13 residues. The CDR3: CASSPGANEKLFF. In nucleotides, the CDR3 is TGTGCCAGCAGCCCCGGGGCTAATGAAAAACTGTTTTTT.

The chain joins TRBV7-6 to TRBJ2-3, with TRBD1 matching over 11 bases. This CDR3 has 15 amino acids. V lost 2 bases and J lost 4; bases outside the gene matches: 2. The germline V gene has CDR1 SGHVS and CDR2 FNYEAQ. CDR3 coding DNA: TGTGCCAGCAGCTTACTGGACAGGGGGCCAGATACGCAGTATTTT. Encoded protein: CASSLLDRGPDTQYF.

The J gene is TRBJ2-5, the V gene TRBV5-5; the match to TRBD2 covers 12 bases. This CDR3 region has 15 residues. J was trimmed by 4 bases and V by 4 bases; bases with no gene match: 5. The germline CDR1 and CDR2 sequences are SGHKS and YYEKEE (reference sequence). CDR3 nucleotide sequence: TGTGCCAGCAGCCCGCTAGCGGGGGGGCGAGAGACCCAGTACTTC. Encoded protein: CASSPLAGGRETQYF.

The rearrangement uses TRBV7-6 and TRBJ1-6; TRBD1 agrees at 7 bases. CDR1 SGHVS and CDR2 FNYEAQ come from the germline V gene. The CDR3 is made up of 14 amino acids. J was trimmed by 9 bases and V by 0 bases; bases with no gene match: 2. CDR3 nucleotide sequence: TGTGCCAGCAGCTTAGCGGGGACAGCTTCACCCCTCCACTTT. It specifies CASSLAGTASPLHF.

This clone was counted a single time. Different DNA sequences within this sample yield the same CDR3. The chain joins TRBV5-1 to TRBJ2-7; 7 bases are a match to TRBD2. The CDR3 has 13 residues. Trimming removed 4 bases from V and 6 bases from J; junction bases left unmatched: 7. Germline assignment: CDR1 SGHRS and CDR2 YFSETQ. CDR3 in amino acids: CASSRTGGFEQYF. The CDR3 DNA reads TGCGCCAGCAGCCGAACGGGGGGTTTCGAGCAGTACTTC.

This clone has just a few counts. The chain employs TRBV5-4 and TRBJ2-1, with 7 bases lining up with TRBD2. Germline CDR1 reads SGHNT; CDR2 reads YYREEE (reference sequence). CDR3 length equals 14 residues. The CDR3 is CATGGPSSYNEQFF. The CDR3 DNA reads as TGTGCGACGGGGGGTCCCAGCTCCTACAATGAGCAGTTCTTC.

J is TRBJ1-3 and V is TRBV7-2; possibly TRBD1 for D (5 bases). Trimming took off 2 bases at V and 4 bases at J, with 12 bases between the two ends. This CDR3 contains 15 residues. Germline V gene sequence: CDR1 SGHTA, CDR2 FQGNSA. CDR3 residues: CASSLFRGTGNTIYF. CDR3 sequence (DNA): TGTGCCAGCAGCTTATTCCGGGGGACCGGAAACACCATATATTTT.

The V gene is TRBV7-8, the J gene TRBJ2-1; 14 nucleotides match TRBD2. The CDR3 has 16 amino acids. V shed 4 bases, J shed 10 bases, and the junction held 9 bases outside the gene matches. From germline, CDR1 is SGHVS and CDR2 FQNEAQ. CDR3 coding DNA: TGTGCCAGCAGCTCTGGACTAGCGGGGGGACTGGGCGAGCAGTTCTTC. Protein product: CASSSGLAGGLGEQFF.